This T cell receptor beta chain was identified in a study of cytomegalovirus exposure and HLA in healthy donors. The table came from immunoSEQ multiplex PCR; TCRdb's copy has only in-frame clones and leaves some out. In the table there are about 50,000 clones, 93% of which are singletons. Whole-study findings and limits: It was found in a later analysis that first-cohort TCR clusters tended to co-occur in the 90 to 150 validation repertoires.

V was pared by 3 bases and J by 1 base, with 6 bases between. From germline, CDR1 is KGHSH and CDR2 LQKENI. This CDR3 is built from 13 residues. About this clone: Its antigen remains unidentified.

The gene calls are TRBV18 and TRBJ1-1; no clear D gene. The sample taken for sequencing was PBMCs. The receptor was isolated from a woman in her late teens or twenties in good health and CMV-seropositive. The CDR3 nucleotides are TGTGCCAGCTCACCGTACGGGAACACTGAAGCTTTCTTT. Translated, it gives CASSPYGNTEAFF.